The text below deals with one T cell receptor beta chain. This sample is drawn from a study of blood T cell repertoires in COVID-19. Assay used: immunoSEQ multiplex PCR; TCRdb lists only in-frame clones, some missing. The sample holds some 250,000 clones, roughly 80% seen once. The CDR3 has 16 residues. Germline assignment: CDR1 SGHNT and CDR2 YYREEE (reference sequence). With V trimmed by 4 bases and J by 1 base, 6 bases remained unmatched. This receptor was obtained from a woman aged 80 or over with acute or convalescent COVID-19. The J gene is TRBJ1-1, the V gene TRBV5-4; 11 positions match TRBD1. Sample: peripheral blood. CDR3 residues: CASSRDRGSANTEAFF. The CDR3 nucleotides are TGTGCCAGCAGCCGGGACAGGGGGTCAGCGAACACTGAAGCTTTCTTT.